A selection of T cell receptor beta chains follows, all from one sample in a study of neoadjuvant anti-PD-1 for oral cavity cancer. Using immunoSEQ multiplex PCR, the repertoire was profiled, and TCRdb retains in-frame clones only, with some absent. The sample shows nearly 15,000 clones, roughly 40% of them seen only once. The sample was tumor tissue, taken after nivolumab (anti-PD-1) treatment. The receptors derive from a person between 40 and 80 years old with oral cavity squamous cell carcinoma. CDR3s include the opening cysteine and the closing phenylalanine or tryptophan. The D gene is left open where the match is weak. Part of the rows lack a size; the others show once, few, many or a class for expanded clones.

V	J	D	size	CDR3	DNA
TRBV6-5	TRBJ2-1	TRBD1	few	CASSYRDRGRGNEQFF	TGTGCCAGCAGTTACCGGGACAGGGGCCGGGGCAATGAGCAGTTCTTC
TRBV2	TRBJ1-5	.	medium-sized	CASSGDSNQPQHF	TGTGCCAGCAGTGGGGATAGCAATCAGCCCCAGCATTTT
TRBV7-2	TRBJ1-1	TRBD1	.	CASSLVLPGQGTEAFF	TGTGCCAGCAGCTTAGTCCTACCGGGACAGGGGACTGAAGCTTTCTTT
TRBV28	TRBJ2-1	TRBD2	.	CASGSGGDYNEQFF	TGTGCCAGCGGTAGCGGGGGGGACTACAATGAGCAGTTCTTC
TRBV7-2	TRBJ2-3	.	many	CASSPPVHTDTQYF	TGTGCCAGCAGCCCGCCGGTGCACACAGATACGCAGTATTTT
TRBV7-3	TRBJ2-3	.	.	CASSLTGFTDTQYF	TGTGCCAGCAGCTTAACCGGATTCACAGATACGCAGTATTTT
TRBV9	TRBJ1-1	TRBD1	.	CASSVETGGSTRAFF	TGTGCCAGCAGCGTAGAAACAGGGGGCTCTACGAGAGCTTTCTTT
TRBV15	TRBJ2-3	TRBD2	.	CATSRDRLAGVEGSTDTQYF	TGTGCCACCAGCAGAGATCGACTAGCGGGGGTAGAGGGGAGCACAGATACGCAGTATTTT
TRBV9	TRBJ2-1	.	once	CASSVEGRVYNEQFF	TGTGCCAGCAGCGTAGAAGGACGGGTCTACAATGAGCAGTTCTTC
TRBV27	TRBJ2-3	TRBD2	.	CASSLSILAGGPSTDTQYF	TGTGCCAGCAGTTTATCGATTCTAGCGGGGGGCCCTAGCACAGATACGCAGTATTTT
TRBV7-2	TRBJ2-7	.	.	CASSSALLEQYF	TGTGCCAGCAGCTCCGCCCTACTCGAGCAGTACTTC
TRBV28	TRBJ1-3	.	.	CASSLSHSGNTIYF	TGTGCCAGCAGTTTATCGCACTCTGGAAACACCATATATTTT
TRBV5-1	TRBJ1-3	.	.	CASSLGDSGNTIYF	TGCGCCAGCAGCTTGGGAGATTCTGGAAACACCATATATTTT
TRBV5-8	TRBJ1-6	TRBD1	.	CASSKGQGRFIANSPLHF	TGTGCCAGCAGCAAGGGACAGGGTCGGTTCATTGCTAATTCACCCCTCCACTTT
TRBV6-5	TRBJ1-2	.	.	CASTETPDRGYTF	TGTGCCAGCACCGAAACCCCTGATCGGGGCTACACCTTC
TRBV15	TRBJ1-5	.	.	CATSRDPFSNQPQHF	TGTGCCACCAGCAGAGATCCGTTTAGCAATCAGCCCCAGCATTTT
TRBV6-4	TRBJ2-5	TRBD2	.	CASSEWGVAGTMEWAQYF	TGTGCCAGCAGTGAATGGGGTGTAGCGGGGACTATGGAGTGGGCCCAGTACTTC